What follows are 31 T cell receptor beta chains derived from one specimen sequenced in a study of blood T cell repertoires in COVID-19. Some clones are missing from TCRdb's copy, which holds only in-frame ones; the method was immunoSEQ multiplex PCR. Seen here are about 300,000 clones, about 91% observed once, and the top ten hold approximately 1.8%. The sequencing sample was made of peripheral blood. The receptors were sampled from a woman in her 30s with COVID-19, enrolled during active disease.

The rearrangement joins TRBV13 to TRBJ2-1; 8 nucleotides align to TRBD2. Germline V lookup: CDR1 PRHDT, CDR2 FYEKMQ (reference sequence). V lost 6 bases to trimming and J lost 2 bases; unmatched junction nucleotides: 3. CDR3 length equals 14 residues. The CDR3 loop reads CASRTGLAYNEQFF. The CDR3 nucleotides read TGTGCCAGCAGGACGGGACTAGCCTACAATGAGCAGTTCTTC.

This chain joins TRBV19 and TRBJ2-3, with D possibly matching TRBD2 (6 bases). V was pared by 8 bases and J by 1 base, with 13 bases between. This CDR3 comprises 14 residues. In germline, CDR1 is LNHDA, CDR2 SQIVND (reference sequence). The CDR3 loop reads CASLGGVGTDTQYF. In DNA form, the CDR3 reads TGTGCCAGTCTCGGCGGGGTGGGCACAGATACGCAGTATTTT.

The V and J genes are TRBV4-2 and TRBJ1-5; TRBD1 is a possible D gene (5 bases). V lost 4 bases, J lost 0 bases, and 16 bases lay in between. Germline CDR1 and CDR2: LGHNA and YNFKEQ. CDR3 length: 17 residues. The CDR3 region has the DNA TGTGCCAGCAGCCCCCGACAGTCTTTTTATAGCAATCAGCCCCAGCATTTT. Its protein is CASSPRQSFYSNQPQHF.

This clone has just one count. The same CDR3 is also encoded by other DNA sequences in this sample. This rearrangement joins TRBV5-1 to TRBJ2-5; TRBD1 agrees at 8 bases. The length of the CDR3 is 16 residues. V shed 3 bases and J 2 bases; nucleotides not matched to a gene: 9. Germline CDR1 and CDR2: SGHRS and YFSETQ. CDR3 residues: CASSSGTGGYQETQYF. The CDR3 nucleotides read TGCGCCAGCAGCTCGGGGACAGGAGGGTATCAAGAGACCCAGTACTTC.

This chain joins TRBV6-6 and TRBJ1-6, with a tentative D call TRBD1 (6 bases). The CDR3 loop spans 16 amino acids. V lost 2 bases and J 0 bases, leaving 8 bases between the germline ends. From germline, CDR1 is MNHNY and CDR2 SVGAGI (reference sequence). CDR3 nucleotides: TGTGCCAGCAGTTACGACAGGAGCTCCTATAATTCACCCCTCCACTTT. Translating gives CASSYDRSSYNSPLHF.

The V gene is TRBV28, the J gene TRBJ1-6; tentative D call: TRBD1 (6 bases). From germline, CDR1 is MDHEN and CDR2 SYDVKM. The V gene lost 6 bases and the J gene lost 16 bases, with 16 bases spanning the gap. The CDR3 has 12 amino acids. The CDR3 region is CASRNRGGQLHF. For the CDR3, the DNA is TGTGCCAGCAGAAATAGGGGGGGGCAGCTCCACTTT.

The CDR3 nucleotides read TGTGCCAGCAAAACAGGGATCTCAAGCACAGATACGCAGTATTTT. Translated: CASKTGISSTDTQYF. The chain joins TRBV2 to TRBJ2-3, with D maybe TRBD1 (6 bases). In germline, CDR1 is SNHLY, CDR2 FYNNEI. The length of the CDR3 is 15 residues. The V end was cut by 7 bases, the J end by 0 bases, with 14 bases between.

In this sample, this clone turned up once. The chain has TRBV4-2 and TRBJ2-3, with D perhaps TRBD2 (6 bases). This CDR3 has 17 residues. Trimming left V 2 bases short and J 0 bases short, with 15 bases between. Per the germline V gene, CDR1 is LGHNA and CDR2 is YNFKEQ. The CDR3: CASSQKGGLASTDTQYF. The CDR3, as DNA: TGTGCCAGCAGCCAAAAAGGTGGGCTAGCGAGCACAGATACGCAGTATTTT.

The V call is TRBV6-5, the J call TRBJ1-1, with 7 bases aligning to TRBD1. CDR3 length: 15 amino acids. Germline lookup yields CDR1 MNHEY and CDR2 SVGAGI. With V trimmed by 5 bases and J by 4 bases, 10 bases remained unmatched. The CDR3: CASSNDRDRFTEAFF. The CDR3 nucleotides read TGTGCCAGCAGTAACGACCGGGACAGATTCACTGAAGCTTTCTTT.

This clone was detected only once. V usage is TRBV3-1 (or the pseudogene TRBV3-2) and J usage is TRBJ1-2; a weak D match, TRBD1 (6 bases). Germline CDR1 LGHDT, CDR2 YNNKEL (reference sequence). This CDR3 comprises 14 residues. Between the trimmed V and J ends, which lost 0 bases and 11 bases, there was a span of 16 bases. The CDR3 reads CASSQENRAFLYTF. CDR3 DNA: TGTGCCAGCAGCCAAGAAAACAGGGCGTTCCTGTACACCTTC.

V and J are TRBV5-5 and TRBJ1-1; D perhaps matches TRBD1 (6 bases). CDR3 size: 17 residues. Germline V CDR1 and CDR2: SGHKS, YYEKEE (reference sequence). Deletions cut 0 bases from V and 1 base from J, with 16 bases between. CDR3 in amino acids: CASSLAGVWMRNTEAFF. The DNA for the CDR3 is TGTGCCAGCAGCTTGGCAGGGGTGTGGATGAGGAACACTGAAGCTTTCTTT.

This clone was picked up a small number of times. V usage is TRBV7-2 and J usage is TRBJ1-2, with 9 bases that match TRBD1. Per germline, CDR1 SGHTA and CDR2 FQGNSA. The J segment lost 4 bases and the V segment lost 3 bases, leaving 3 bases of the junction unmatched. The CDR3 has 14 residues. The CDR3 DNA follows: TGTGCCAGCAGCTTGACAGGGGGATTCTATGGCTACACCTTC. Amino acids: CASSLTGGFYGYTF.

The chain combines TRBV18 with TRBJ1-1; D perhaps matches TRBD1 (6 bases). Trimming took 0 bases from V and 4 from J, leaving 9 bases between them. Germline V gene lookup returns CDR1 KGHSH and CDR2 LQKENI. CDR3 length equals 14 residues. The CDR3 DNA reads TGTGCCAGCTCACCACCGGGGGGGCCCACTGAAGCTTTCTTT. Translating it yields CASSPPGGPTEAFF.

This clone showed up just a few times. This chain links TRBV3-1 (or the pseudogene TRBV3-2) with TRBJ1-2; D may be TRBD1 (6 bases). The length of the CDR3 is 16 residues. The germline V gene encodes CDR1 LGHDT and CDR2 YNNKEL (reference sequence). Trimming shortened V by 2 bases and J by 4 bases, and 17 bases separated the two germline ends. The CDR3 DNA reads TGTGCCAGCAGCCAATCCCAGGGGCAGAAGGGCTATGGCTACACCTTC. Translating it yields CASSQSQGQKGYGYTF.

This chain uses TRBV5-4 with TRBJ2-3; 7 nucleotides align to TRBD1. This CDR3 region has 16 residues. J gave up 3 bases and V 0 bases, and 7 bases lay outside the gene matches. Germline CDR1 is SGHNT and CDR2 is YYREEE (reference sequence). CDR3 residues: CASSLANRGRTDTQYF. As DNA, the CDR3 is TGTGCCAGCAGCTTGGCTAATAGGGGGCGAACAGATACGCAGTATTTT.

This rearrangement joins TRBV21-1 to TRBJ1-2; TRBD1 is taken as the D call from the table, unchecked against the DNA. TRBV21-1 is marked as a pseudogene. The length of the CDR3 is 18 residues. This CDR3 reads CASRRGPGQGASNYGYTF. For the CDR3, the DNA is TGTGCCAGCAGACGGGGGCCGGGACAGGGGGCATCTAACTATGGCTACACCTTC.

CDR3 loop: CASSLLGQSNEKLFF. CDR3 nucleotide sequence: TGCGCCAGCAGCCTATTAGGACAGTCTAATGAAAAACTGTTTTTT. The J gene is TRBJ1-4, the V gene TRBV5-1, with a tentative D call TRBD1 (6 bases). Trimming cost V 4 bases and J 3 bases, with 13 bases left between them. Germline CDR1 reads SGHRS; CDR2 reads YFSETQ. The CDR3 totals 15 residues.

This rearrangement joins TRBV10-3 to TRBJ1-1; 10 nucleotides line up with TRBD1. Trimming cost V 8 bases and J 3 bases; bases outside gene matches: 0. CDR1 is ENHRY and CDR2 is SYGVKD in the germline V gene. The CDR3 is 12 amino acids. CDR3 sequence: CAIGQGDTEAFF. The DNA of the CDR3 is TGTGCCATCGGACAGGGGGACACTGAAGCTTTCTTT.

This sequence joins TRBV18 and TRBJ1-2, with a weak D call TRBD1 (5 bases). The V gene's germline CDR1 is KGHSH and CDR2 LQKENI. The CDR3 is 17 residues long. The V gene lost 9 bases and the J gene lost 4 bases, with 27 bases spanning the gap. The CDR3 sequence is CASPPNKQVFRPYGYTF. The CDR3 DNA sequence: TGTGCCAGTCCACCAAATAAACAGGTTTTTAGGCCCTATGGCTACACCTTC.

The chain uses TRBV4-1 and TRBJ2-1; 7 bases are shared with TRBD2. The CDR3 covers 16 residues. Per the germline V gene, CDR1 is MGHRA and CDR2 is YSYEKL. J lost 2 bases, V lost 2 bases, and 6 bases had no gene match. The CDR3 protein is CASSQWAGGAYNEQFF. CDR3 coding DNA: TGCGCCAGCAGCCAATGGGCTGGGGGGGCCTACAATGAGCAGTTCTTC.

CDR3 nucleotide sequence: TGTGCCAGTAGTATGGGGGGGAGGACAGAAAATGGCTACACCTTC. Amino acid sequence: CASSMGGRTENGYTF. This rearrangement joins TRBV19 to TRBJ1-2; a possible D gene is TRBD1 (6 bases). Trimming took off 3 bases at V and 6 bases at J, with 17 bases between the two ends. The CDR3 has 15 amino acids. The germline V gene encodes CDR1 LNHDA and CDR2 SQIVND (reference sequence).

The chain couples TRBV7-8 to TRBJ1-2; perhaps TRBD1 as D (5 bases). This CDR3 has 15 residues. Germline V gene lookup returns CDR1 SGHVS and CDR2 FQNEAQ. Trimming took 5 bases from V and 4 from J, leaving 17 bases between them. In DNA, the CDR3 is TGTGCCAGCAGCACGGGACTCCCGGACGGCTATGGCTACACCTTC. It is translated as CASSTGLPDGYGYTF.

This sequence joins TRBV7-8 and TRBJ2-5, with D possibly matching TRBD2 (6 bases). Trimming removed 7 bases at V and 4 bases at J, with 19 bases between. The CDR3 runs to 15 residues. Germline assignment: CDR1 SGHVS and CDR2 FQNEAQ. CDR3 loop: CASIGSGGLLETQYF. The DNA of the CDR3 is TGTGCCAGCATCGGTTCCGGCGGACTACTAGAGACCCAGTACTTC.

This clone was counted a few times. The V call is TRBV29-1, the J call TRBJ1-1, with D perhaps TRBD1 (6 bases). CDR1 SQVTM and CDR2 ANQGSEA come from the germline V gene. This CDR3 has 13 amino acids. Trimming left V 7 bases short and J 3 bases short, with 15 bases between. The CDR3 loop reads CSGRDPGDTEAFF. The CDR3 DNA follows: TGCAGCGGCCGGGACCCAGGGGACACTGAAGCTTTCTTT.

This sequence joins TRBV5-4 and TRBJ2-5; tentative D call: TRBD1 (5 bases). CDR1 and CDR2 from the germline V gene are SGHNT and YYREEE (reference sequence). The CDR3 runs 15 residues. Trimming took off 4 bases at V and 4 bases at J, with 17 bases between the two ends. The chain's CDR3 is CASSAKLGAGETQYF. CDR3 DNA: TGTGCCAGCAGCGCGAAACTTGGGGCTGGAGAGACCCAGTACTTC.

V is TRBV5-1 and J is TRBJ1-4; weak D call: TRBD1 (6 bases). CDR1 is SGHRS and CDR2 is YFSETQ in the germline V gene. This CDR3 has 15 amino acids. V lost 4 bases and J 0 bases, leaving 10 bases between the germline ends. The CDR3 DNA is TGCGCCAGCAGCACTTACAGGGCAACTAATGAAAAACTGTTTTTT. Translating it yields CASSTYRATNEKLFF.

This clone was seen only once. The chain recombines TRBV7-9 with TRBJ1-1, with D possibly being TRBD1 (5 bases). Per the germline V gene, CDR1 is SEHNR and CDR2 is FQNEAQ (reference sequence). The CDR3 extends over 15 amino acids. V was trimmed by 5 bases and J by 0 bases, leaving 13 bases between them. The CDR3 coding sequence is TGTGCCAGCAGCCCTCAGGGTGTCATGAACACTGAAGCTTTCTTT. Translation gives CASSPQGVMNTEAFF.

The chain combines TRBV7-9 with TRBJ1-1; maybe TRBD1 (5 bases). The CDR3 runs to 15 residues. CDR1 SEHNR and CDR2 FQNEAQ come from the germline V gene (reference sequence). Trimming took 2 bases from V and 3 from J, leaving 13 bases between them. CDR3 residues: CASSLHAAGDTEAFF. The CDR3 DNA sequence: TGTGCCAGCAGCTTACACGCGGCGGGGGACACTGAAGCTTTCTTT. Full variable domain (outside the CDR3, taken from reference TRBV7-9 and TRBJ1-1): DTGVSQNPRHKITKRGQNVTFRCDPISEHNRLYWYRQTLGQGPEFLTYFQNEAQLEKSRLLSDRFSAERPKGSFSTLEIQRTEQGDSAMYLCASSLHAAGDTEAFFGQGTRLTVV.

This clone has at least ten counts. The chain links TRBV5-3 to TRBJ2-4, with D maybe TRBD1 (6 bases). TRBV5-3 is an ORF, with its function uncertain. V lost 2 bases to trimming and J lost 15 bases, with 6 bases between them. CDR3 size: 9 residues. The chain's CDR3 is CARSLQGYF. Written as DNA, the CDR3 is TGTGCCAGAAGCTTACAGGGGTACTTC.

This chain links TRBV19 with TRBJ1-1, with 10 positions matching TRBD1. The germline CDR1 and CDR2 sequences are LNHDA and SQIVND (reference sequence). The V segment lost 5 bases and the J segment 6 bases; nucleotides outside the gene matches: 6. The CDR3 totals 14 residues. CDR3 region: CASSFGTGVSEAFF. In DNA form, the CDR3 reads TGTGCCAGTAGTTTCGGGACAGGGGTCTCTGAAGCTTTCTTT.

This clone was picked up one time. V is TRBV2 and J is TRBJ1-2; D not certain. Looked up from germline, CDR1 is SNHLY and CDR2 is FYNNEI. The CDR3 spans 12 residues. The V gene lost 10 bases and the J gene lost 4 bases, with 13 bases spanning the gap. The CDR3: CATWEGGYGYTF. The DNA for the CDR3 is TGTGCCACCTGGGAGGGCGGCTATGGCTACACCTTC.